A single sample gave rise to the 14 T cell receptor beta chains below, sequenced in a study of blood T cell repertoires in COVID-19. Clones were sequenced by immunoSEQ multiplex PCR, and TCRdb holds only the in-frame ones, with some missing. The sample has 150,000 or so clones, about three quarters seen once. Source material: PBMCs or T cells enriched from blood (not recorded which). The source of these receptors is a woman aged 45 to 65 who had recovered from COVID-19.

V gene TRBV3-1 (or the pseudogene TRBV3-2) combines with J gene TRBJ2-1; D not certain. This CDR3 has 11 amino acids. Per germline, CDR1 LGHDT and CDR2 YNNKEL (reference sequence). V was trimmed by 3 bases and J by 11 bases, leaving 8 bases between them. The CDR3 sequence: CASSHTNQQFF. CDR3 sequence (DNA): TGTGCCAGCAGCCACACAAATCAGCAGTTCTTC.

The V gene is TRBV30, the J gene TRBJ1-2; TRBD1 matches 7 bases. Germline CDR1 is GTSNPN and CDR2 is SVGIG (reference sequence). CDR3 size: 13 residues. The V and J ends lost 2 bases and 7 bases, in that order; junction bases with no gene match: 7. CDR3 loop: CAWSKTGIRGYTF. DNA of the CDR3: TGTGCCTGGAGTAAGACAGGGATACGTGGCTACACCTTC.

V usage is TRBV7-3 and J usage is TRBJ2-1; 7 positions match TRBD1. The germline CDR1 and CDR2 sequences are SGHTA and FQGTGA. J gave up 1 base and V 5 bases, and 2 bases lay outside the gene matches. This CDR3 is built from 14 residues. This CDR3 is CASSEQGSYNEQFF. As DNA, the CDR3 is TGTGCCAGCAGCGAACAGGGGTCCTACAATGAGCAGTTCTTC.

The chain has TRBV6-5 and TRBJ2-7; the match to TRBD1 covers 10 bases. Germline loops: CDR1 MNHEY, CDR2 SVGAGI. The V gene end was trimmed by 8 bases and the J gene end by 0 bases; junction bases not matched to a gene: 7. The CDR3 contains 15 residues. DNA for the CDR3: TGTGCCAGCTCATCTAGACAGGGGGCCTCCTACGAGCAGTACTTC. Translated, it gives CASSSRQGASYEQYF.

J is TRBJ1-1 and V is TRBV27; D is possibly TRBD1 (5 bases). CDR3 length: 12 residues. From germline, CDR1 is MNHEY and CDR2 SMNVEV (reference sequence). V was clipped by 6 bases and J by 7 bases, with 12 bases between them. The CDR3 region is CASRGGLGEAFF. The CDR3 DNA is TGTGCCAGCAGGGGGGGGTTAGGTGAAGCTTTCTTT.

The genes are TRBV28 and TRBJ1-5; 9 bases line up with TRBD1. CDR1 and CDR2 (germline): MDHEN, SYDVKM. V lost 5 bases and J lost 4; bases outside the gene matches: 12. The CDR3 length is 17 residues. CDR3 region: CASSPVRQGVGNQPQHF. The CDR3 coding sequence is TGTGCCAGCAGTCCCGTTCGACAGGGGGTAGGTAATCAGCCCCAGCATTTT.

V is TRBV27 and J is TRBJ2-3; D ambiguous. Trimming removed 2 bases at V and 6 bases at J, with 15 bases between. Germline V gene lookup returns CDR1 MNHEY and CDR2 SMNVEV (reference sequence). The CDR3 sequence is 15 residues long. The CDR3 sequence is CASSLMSLPSDTQYF. The CDR3 DNA reads as TGTGCCAGCAGTTTAATGTCACTACCGTCGGATACGCAGTATTTT.

The chain recombines TRBV4-1 with TRBJ2-4; 9 bases fit TRBD1. Germline loops: CDR1 MGHRA, CDR2 YSYEKL. This CDR3 region has 14 residues. After removal of 1 base from V and 7 bases from J, the junction contained 2 bases not matched to a gene. CDR3 protein: CASSQAQGANIQYF. CDR3 bases: TGCGCCAGCAGCCAAGCACAGGGGGCGAACATTCAGTACTTC.

V usage is TRBV10-2 and J usage is TRBJ1-1; no firm D call. Trimming stripped 7 bases from V and 10 bases from J, with 16 bases between. CDR3 length: 12 residues. Per the germline V gene, CDR1 is WSHSY and CDR2 is SAAADI. CDR3 region: CASTKSGPGAFF. The DNA for the CDR3 is TGCGCCAGCACCAAGTCAGGTCCTGGAGCTTTCTTT.

The rearrangement links TRBV27 to TRBJ2-7; TRBD1 aligns across 9 bases. CDR1 is MNHEY, CDR2 SMNVEV, per germline (reference sequence). CDR3 size: 11 residues. J gave up 11 bases and V 5 bases, and 4 bases lay outside the gene matches. The CDR3 sequence: CASSGTGSEYF. The DNA for the CDR3 is TGTGCCAGCAGTGGGACAGGGTCAGAGTACTTC.

This chain's CDR3 is CASSQERGSNEKLFF. The CDR3 DNA sequence: TGCGCCAGCAGCCAAGAACGGGGAAGTAATGAAAAACTGTTTTTT. The chain is built from TRBV4-1 and TRBJ1-4; D not certain. The ends were cut back, 0 bases at V and 4 bases at J, with 9 bases in the middle. The CDR3 consists of 15 residues. Germline-derived CDR1 and CDR2 are MGHRA and YSYEKL.

This clone appeared a single time. This chain links TRBV4-1 with TRBJ1-5; no reliable D call. The CDR3 length is 17 residues. Germline CDR1 is MGHRA and CDR2 is YSYEKL. Trimming pared 2 bases from V and 0 bases from J, leaving 14 bases between. CDR3 sequence: CASSQWALTLSNQPQHF. The CDR3 DNA is TGCGCCAGCAGCCAATGGGCCTTGACACTTAGCAATCAGCCCCAGCATTTT.

This clone is a singleton in its sample. This sequence joins TRBV9 and TRBJ2-1; no reliable D call. From germline, CDR1 is SGDLS and CDR2 YYNGEE. V lost 3 bases and J 4 bases, leaving 5 bases between the germline ends. The CDR3 length is 12 residues. The chain's CDR3 is CASSERYNEQFF. The CDR3 DNA is TGTGCCAGCAGCGAGCGTTACAATGAGCAGTTCTTC.

This clone was recorded a few times. V is TRBV7-9 and J is TRBJ1-1, with 8 bases matching TRBD1. CDR1 and CDR2 from the germline V gene are SEHNR and FQNEAQ (reference sequence). The CDR3 loop spans 17 amino acids. Trimming removed 5 bases from V and 1 base from J; junction bases left unmatched: 12. CDR3 nucleotide sequence: TGTGCCAGCAGCGTTACAGCAGGGGGCAATGGGAACACTGAAGCTTTCTTT. Translating gives CASSVTAGGNGNTEAFF.